These 30 T cell receptor beta chains originate from one sample sequenced in a study of post-analysis software for immune sequencing data. No antigen has been assigned to these receptors. The library was made from cDNA and included unique molecular identifiers. TCRdb reanalysed the PCR reads using MiXCR and keeps one entry per CDR3 protein. The sample consists of around 440,000 distinct CDR3 sequences, around 40% of them appearing once. General study points: Included in a set of about five TRBV segments more frequent in patients than controls were TRBV5-6, TRBV5-1 and TRBV20-1.

The sequencing sample was made of blood. These receptors were obtained from a girl between 5 and 17 years old with multiple sclerosis.

The rearrangement uses TRBV5-5 and TRBJ2-5; D is perhaps TRBD2 (6 bases). V lost 4 bases, J lost 5 bases, and 12 bases lay in between. There are 13 residues in the CDR3. Germline lookup yields CDR1 SGHKS and CDR2 YYEKEE (reference sequence). The CDR3 nucleotides read TGTGCCAGCAGCCTCGTCGCGGGGGAGACCCAGTACTTC. It encodes CASSLVAGETQYF.

CDR3 nucleotide sequence: TGCGCCAGCAGCCAATGGGACCTTTCCTACGAGCAGTACTTC. This gives the protein CASSQWDLSYEQYF. This chain uses TRBV4-1 with TRBJ2-7; possibly TRBD1 or TRBD2 for D (5 bases each). Germline V gene sequence: CDR1 MGHRA, CDR2 YSYEKL. The V and J ends lost 2 bases and 1 base respectively, with 9 bases between them. This CDR3 comprises 14 residues.

V and J are TRBV6-4 and TRBJ2-3, with D possibly TRBD1 on 5 matching bases. Germline CDR1 reads MRHNA; CDR2 reads SNTAGT. The germline V and J ends were trimmed by 0 bases and 6 bases, with 10 bases remaining between them. The CDR3 runs 14 residues. The CDR3 reads CASSDSIGADTQYF. CDR3 nucleotides: TGTGCCAGCAGTGACTCGATAGGGGCCGATACGCAGTATTTT.

This clonotype appeared once. The V gene is TRBV5-5, the J gene TRBJ2-6; D possibly corresponds to TRBD1 (5 bases). Trimming pared 1 base from V and 0 bases from J, leaving 14 bases between. Germline-derived CDR1 and CDR2 are SGHKS and YYEKEE (reference sequence). CDR3 length equals 18 residues. The chain's CDR3 is CASSLFLGRNSGANVLTF. In DNA, the CDR3 is TGTGCCAGCAGCTTGTTCCTGGGGCGGAACTCTGGGGCCAACGTCCTGACTTTC.

The chain couples TRBV29-1 to TRBJ1-1; TRBD1 is a possible D gene (6 bases). Trimming took 7 bases from V and 8 from J, leaving 11 bases between them. Germline lookup yields CDR1 SQVTM and CDR2 ANQGSEA. CDR3 size: 10 residues. This CDR3 reads CSASDREAFF. The CDR3 coding sequence is TGCAGCGCTTCGGACAGAGAAGCTTTCTTT.

This clonotype has only a few counts. The J gene is TRBJ2-7, the V gene TRBV10-3, with D perhaps TRBD1 (6 bases). Germline V gene data show CDR1 as ENHRY and CDR2 as SYGVKD. The germline V and J ends were trimmed by 6 bases and 5 bases, with 11 bases remaining between them. The CDR3 is 12 amino acids. Here the CDR3 reads CAISQGLHEQYF. DNA of the CDR3: TGTGCCATCAGCCAGGGGTTACACGAGCAGTACTTC.

This clonotype was observed a handful of times. V is TRBV15 and J is TRBJ2-6, with a weak D call TRBD2 (5 bases). This CDR3 has 15 amino acids. The germline V and J ends were trimmed by 4 bases and 0 bases, with 7 bases remaining between them. CDR1 and CDR2 from the germline V gene are LNHNV and YYDKDF (reference sequence). The CDR3 bases are TGTGCCACCAGCACGGGGTCCTCTGGGGCCAACGTCCTGACTTTC. Its protein is CATSTGSSGANVLTF.

This sequence joins TRBV24-1 and TRBJ2-1, with 12 bases lining up with TRBD2. CDR1 KGHDR and CDR2 SFDVKD come from the germline V gene. V shed 4 bases, J shed 0 bases, and the junction held 3 bases outside the gene matches. This CDR3 spans 17 amino acids. CDR3 residues: CATSEGLAGSSYNEQFF. DNA of the CDR3: TGTGCCACCAGTGAGGGACTAGCGGGCAGCTCCTACAATGAGCAGTTCTTC.

As DNA, the CDR3 is TGTGCCACCAGTGCAACGGGACTCTACGAGCAGTACTTC. Translating it yields CATSATGLYEQYF. The V and J genes are TRBV24-1 and TRBJ2-7; tentative D call: TRBD2 (6 bases). The V end lost 5 bases, the J end lost 3 bases, and 10 bases lay between the germline ends. Germline assignment: CDR1 KGHDR and CDR2 SFDVKD. The CDR3 spans 13 residues.

The chain couples TRBV7-2 to TRBJ1-5; D not certain. Germline V gives CDR1 SGHTA, CDR2 FQGNSA. Trimming removed 0 bases from V and 4 bases from J, with 1 base in between. This CDR3 has 12 residues. CDR3 residues: CASSLANQPQHF. The CDR3, as DNA: TGTGCCAGCAGCTTAGCGAATCAGCCCCAGCATTTT.

This clonotype was seen only a few times. The V gene is TRBV20-1, the J gene TRBJ1-5; D gene ambiguous. Germline assignment: CDR1 DFQATT and CDR2 SNEGSKA (reference sequence). Trimming took off 2 bases at V and 8 bases at J, with 13 bases between the two ends. This CDR3 region has 13 residues. The CDR3 nucleotides read TGCAGTGCTAGACGGCCCTATACCGAGCCCCAGCATTTT. The encoded protein is CSARRPYTEPQHF.

This sequence joins TRBV6-1 and TRBJ1-2, with D maybe TRBD1 (5 bases). Deletions cut 1 base from V and 2 bases from J, with 8 bases between. The germline CDR1 and CDR2 sequences are MNHNS and SASEGT. The CDR3 extends over 14 amino acids. The DNA for the CDR3 is TGTGCCAGCAGTGAAGGGGGGACCAACTATGGCTACACCTTC. Translation gives CASSEGGTNYGYTF.

V and J are TRBV28 and TRBJ2-5; 8 bases match TRBD2. Trimming removed 4 bases from V and 1 base from J; junction bases left unmatched: 23. From germline, CDR1 is MDHEN and CDR2 SYDVKM. CDR3 length: 21 amino acids. The CDR3: CASSYITTGTGELAAQETQYF. The DNA of the CDR3 is TGTGCCAGCAGTTATATAACAACCGGGACCGGCGAACTAGCGGCCCAAGAGACCCAGTACTTC.

This chain joins TRBV6-2 or TRBV6-3 and TRBJ1-5; 7 bases line up with TRBD1. CDR1 MNHEY and CDR2 SVGEGT come from the germline V gene. The V and J ends lost 6 bases and 5 bases, in that order; junction bases with no gene match: 13. The CDR3 totals 16 residues. CDR3 in DNA: TGTGCCAGCAGGGGCCATGGACGGGACAGTGATCAGCCCCAGCATTTT. This encodes CASRGHGRDSDQPQHF.

This chain uses TRBV12-5 with TRBJ2-7, with a weak D call TRBD2 (6 bases). The germline V and J ends were trimmed by 6 bases and 2 bases, with 14 bases remaining between them. Germline V gene data show CDR1 as LGHNT and CDR2 as FRNRAP. The CDR3 totals 14 residues. In DNA, the CDR3 is TGTGCTAGTGGGCCCAGCGGGCCACCCTACGAGCAGTACTTC. Residues: CASGPSGPPYEQYF.

The chain employs TRBV7-9 and TRBJ2-5; TRBD1 might be the D (5 bases). V was shortened by 5 bases and J by 10 bases, with 11 bases between the two germline ends. Germline V lookup: CDR1 SEHNR, CDR2 FQNEAQ (reference sequence). The CDR3 totals 11 residues. The CDR3 sequence is CASSQGVGQYF. For the CDR3, the DNA is TGTGCCAGCAGCCAAGGGGTAGGCCAGTACTTC.

This chain links TRBV6-1 with TRBJ2-7; D uncertain. This CDR3 comprises 16 residues. Germline CDR1 MNHNS, CDR2 SASEGT. Trimming removed 1 base at V and 0 bases at J, with 13 bases between. Here the CDR3 reads CASSEEAADSSYEQYF. CDR3 DNA sequence: TGTGCCAGCAGTGAAGAGGCGGCAGATTCCTCCTACGAGCAGTACTTC.

The chain combines TRBV4-2 with TRBJ2-7; 13 positions agree with TRBD2. The V gene's germline CDR1 is LGHNA and CDR2 YNFKEQ. This CDR3 comprises 17 residues. V dropped 0 bases and J dropped 7; count of bases not matched to a gene: 9. The chain's CDR3 is CASSQDQLAGGPGEQYF. The CDR3 DNA is TGTGCCAGCAGCCAAGATCAACTAGCGGGAGGGCCGGGGGAGCAGTACTTC.

The chain recombines TRBV6-1 with TRBJ2-4; TRBD1 agrees at 7 bases. The assigned J gene may be wrong: the sequence end matches TRBJ2-7 better. The CDR3 contains 14 residues. Looked up from germline, CDR1 is MNHNS and CDR2 is SASEGT. The CDR3 loop reads CASKFTGADYEQYF. The CDR3 bases are TGTGCCAGCAAGTTTACAGGGGCCGACTACGAGCAGTACTTC.

The rearrangement joins TRBV6-2 or TRBV6-3 to TRBJ1-4, with 10 nucleotides matching TRBD1. Trimming took 5 bases from V and 7 from J; bases not matched to a gene: 10. CDR1 MNHEY and CDR2 SVGEGT come from the germline V gene. The CDR3 has 16 residues. CDR3 residues: CASSQIPGQGSEKLFF. DNA of the CDR3: TGTGCCAGCAGTCAGATTCCGGGACAGGGGTCTGAAAAACTGTTTTTT.

The V call is TRBV5-1, the J call TRBJ2-1; 13 bases match TRBD2. CDR1 and CDR2 from the germline V gene are SGHRS and YFSETQ. V shed 3 bases and J 8 bases; nucleotides not matched to a gene: 8. The length of the CDR3 is 16 residues. CDR3 DNA: TGCGCCAGCAGCTCCCGACTAGCGGGAGGAAGGGATGAGCAGTTCTTC. It translates to CASSSRLAGGRDEQFF.

The V gene is TRBV7-2, the J gene TRBJ2-7, with 7 bases lining up with TRBD2. V lost 5 bases to trimming and J lost 3 bases; unmatched junction nucleotides: 7. Germline values: CDR1 SGHTA, CDR2 FQGNSA. This CDR3 is 14 amino acids long. CDR3 loop: CASSTLGRSYEQYF. As DNA, the CDR3 is TGTGCCAGCAGCACTCTCGGGAGGAGCTACGAGCAGTACTTC.

This sequence joins TRBV5-1 and TRBJ1-2; 7 bases are shared with TRBD1. V lost 4 bases to trimming and J lost 6 bases; unmatched junction nucleotides: 9. CDR1 is SGHRS, CDR2 YFSETQ, per germline. This CDR3 contains 14 residues. CDR3 nucleotides: TGCGCCAGCAGCCTAGGGACAGCCAACCATGGCTACACCTTC. Its protein product is CASSLGTANHGYTF. Variable domain in full (rest from reference TRBV5-1 and TRBJ1-2): KAGVTQTPRYLIKTRGQQVTLSCSPISGHRSVSWYQQTPGQGLQFLFEYFSETQRNKGNFPGRFSGRQFSNSRSEMNVSTLELGDSALYLCASSLGTANHGYTFGSGTRLTVV.

The V gene is TRBV29-1, the J gene TRBJ2-5, with D tentatively TRBD1 (5 bases). Trimming took 1 base from V and 4 from J, leaving 10 bases between them. CDR3 length: 13 residues. Germline V lookup: CDR1 SQVTM, CDR2 ANQGSEA. In DNA, the CDR3 is TGCAGCGTTGAAGGACAGTACGTAGAGACCCAGTACTTC. Its protein product is CSVEGQYVETQYF. The variable domain in full, completed from reference TRBV29-1 and TRBJ2-5, reads SAVISQKPSRDICQRGTSLTIQCQVDSQVTMMFWYRQQPGQSLTLIATANQGSEATYESGFVIDKFPISRPNLTFSTLTVSNMSPEDSSIYLCSVEGQYVETQYFGPGTRLLVL.

The rearrangement uses TRBV5-1 and TRBJ1-2; D gene uncertain. The V gene's germline CDR1 is SGHRS and CDR2 YFSETQ. Trimming removed 0 bases at V and 0 bases at J, with 6 bases between. CDR3 size: 14 residues. The CDR3 region has the DNA TGCGCCAGCAGCTTGGACACCACTAACTATGGCTACACCTTC. Protein: CASSLDTTNYGYTF.

The J gene is TRBJ2-5, the V gene TRBV6-6; D could derive from TRBD1 or TRBD2 (5 bases each). Trimming took 5 bases from V and 11 from J, leaving 18 bases between them. Germline V gene data show CDR1 as MNHNY and CDR2 as SVGAGI (reference sequence). The CDR3 sequence is 13 residues long. CDR3 in amino acids: CASSLRDDGEQYF. The CDR3 DNA reads as TGTGCCAGCAGTCTCCGGGACGACGGGGAGCAGTACTTC.

This clonotype was seen a few times. The genes are TRBV9 and TRBJ2-3, with 8 positions matching TRBD2. The CDR3 contains 15 residues. Losses at the gene ends were 2 bases for V and 4 bases for J; bases not matched to a gene: 6. Germline CDR1 reads SGDLS; CDR2 reads YYNGEE. In DNA form, the CDR3 reads TGTGCCAGCAGCGTCCGGGGGCGGGGGGCAGATACGCAGTATTTT. Protein: CASSVRGRGADTQYF.

A few counts support this clonotype. CDR3 in amino acids: CASSYSRTGAVINYGYTF. The CDR3 nucleotides are TGTGCCAGCAGTTACTCCAGGACAGGGGCTGTGATTAACTATGGCTACACCTTC. The chain joins TRBV6-5 to TRBJ1-2; 9 bases agree with TRBD1. V shed 0 bases, J shed 1 base, and the junction held 9 bases outside the gene matches. Germline V gene sequence: CDR1 MNHEY, CDR2 SVGAGI. The CDR3 is 18 amino acids.

This clonotype came up a few times. The CDR3 sequence: CASSFPDQTGGYTF. For the CDR3, the DNA is TGTGCCAGCAGTTTTCCCGACCAGACAGGTGGCTACACCTTC. This chain uses TRBV28 with TRBJ1-2, with D maybe TRBD1 (6 bases). The CDR3 is made up of 14 amino acids. The V end lost 3 bases, the J end lost 7 bases, and 15 bases lay between the germline ends. Germline V gene lookup returns CDR1 MDHEN and CDR2 SYDVKM.

The chain combines TRBV12-3 or TRBV12-4 with TRBJ2-7; D gene unclear. Trimming stripped 6 bases from V and 3 bases from J, with 12 bases between. The CDR3 loop spans 13 amino acids. CDR3 in amino acids: CASSWVEYYEQYF. In nucleotides, the CDR3 is TGTGCCAGCAGCTGGGTGGAATACTACGAGCAGTACTTC.